The 32 T cell receptor beta chains given below trace back to one sample, sequenced in a study of response to subunit inactivated influenza vaccine. TCRdb re-analysed the RT-PCR reads in MiXCR, keeping a single row per CDR3 protein. The sample includes around 790,000 distinct CDR3 sequences, about 20% of them seen just once. Sequences were derived from PBMCs from blood, sampled more than 4 days after vaccination. Every receptor here comes from a man aged 50 to 60 who received an inactivated influenza vaccine.

The sample holds many counts of this clonotype. This chain joins TRBV5-1 and TRBJ2-1; 8 nucleotides line up with TRBD2. The length of the CDR3 is 14 residues. CDR1 is SGHRS, CDR2 YFSETQ, per germline. Trimming took 4 bases from V and 7 from J; bases not matched to a gene: 7. CDR3 coding DNA: TGCGCCAGCAGCCGGCGGGGGGCAGAGAATGAGCAGTTCTTC. It encodes CASSRRGAENEQFF.

The chain employs TRBV12-3 or TRBV12-4 and TRBJ2-1, with D possibly matching TRBD1 (6 bases). CDR3 length equals 16 residues. Between the trimmed V and J ends, which lost 4 bases and 11 bases, there was a span of 24 bases. DNA of the CDR3: TGTGCCAGCAGTTCTCAGGGGACGCCCTCGATAAATAAGCAGTTCTTC. Amino acid sequence: CASSSQGTPSINKQFF.

The chain has TRBV5-1 and TRBJ1-1; TRBD1 aligns across 7 bases. The CDR3 covers 16 residues. The V segment lost 4 bases and the J segment 0 bases; nucleotides outside the gene matches: 9. Germline V gives CDR1 SGHRS, CDR2 YFSETQ. In DNA, the CDR3 is TGCGCCAGCAGCCCACAGGGGACTAGCATGAACACTGAAGCTTTCTTT. Translated, it gives CASSPQGTSMNTEAFF.

V and J are TRBV28 and TRBJ2-7, with 8 positions matching TRBD1. This CDR3 contains 15 residues. Trimming removed 6 bases from V and 1 base from J; junction bases left unmatched: 8. Germline V gene data show CDR1 as MDHEN and CDR2 as SYDVKM. The CDR3 bases are TGTGCCAGCAGCGACCCCGGACAGGGATCCTACGAGCAGTACTTC. This sequence encodes CASSDPGQGSYEQYF.

This chain connects TRBV6-1 to TRBJ2-5, with TRBD2 matching over 7 bases. This CDR3 comprises 14 residues. Germline CDR1 and CDR2: MNHNS and SASEGT. V lost 5 bases, J lost 5 bases, and 8 bases stayed unmatched. The CDR3 bases are TGTGCCAGCAGTCAAATTTGGGGGGGGGAGACCCAGTACTTC. Translation: CASSQIWGGETQYF.

This clonotype was observed many times. This chain links TRBV12-3 or TRBV12-4 with TRBJ2-2; weak D call: TRBD2 (5 bases). This CDR3 region has 15 residues. The germline V and J ends were trimmed by 3 bases and 0 bases, with 8 bases remaining between them. The CDR3 DNA reads TGTGCCAGCAGTTTTGGTAGCGCGAACACCGGGGAGCTGTTTTTT. It codes for CASSFGSANTGELFF.

By share of the sample, this clonotype is medium-sized (0.01 to 0.1%). This chain uses TRBV29-1 with TRBJ2-3; no firm D call. Germline lookup yields CDR1 SQVTM and CDR2 ANQGSEA. The V end was cut by 2 bases, the J end by 4 bases, with 7 bases between. This CDR3 contains 12 residues. Written as DNA, the CDR3 is TGCAGCGTTGAACTAGTCGCAGATACGCAGTATTTT. Protein product: CSVELVADTQYF.

The CDR3 coding sequence is TGTGCCAGCAGACGGACTAGCGGTTACCAAGAGACCCAGTACTTC. Protein: CASRRTSGYQETQYF. V usage is TRBV6-1 and J usage is TRBJ2-5, with 10 positions matching TRBD2. Germline V CDR1 and CDR2: MNHNS, SASEGT. J was trimmed by 0 bases and V by 6 bases; bases with no gene match: 4. The length of the CDR3 is 15 residues.

The chain employs TRBV6-5 and TRBJ2-7; D not certain. Trimming pared 2 bases from V and 2 bases from J, leaving 13 bases between. This CDR3 spans 15 amino acids. CDR1 and CDR2 (germline): MNHEY, SVGAGI. Written as DNA, the CDR3 is TGTGCCAGCAGTTACAGTTTAGGGCCCACCTACGAGCAGTACTTC. This sequence encodes CASSYSLGPTYEQYF.

The chain recombines TRBV7-2 with TRBJ1-4; tentatively, D is TRBD1 (5 bases). V shed 5 bases and J shed 6 bases, with 13 bases lying between them. CDR1 is SGHTA and CDR2 is FQGNSA in the germline V gene. The length of the CDR3 is 14 residues. In DNA, the CDR3 is TGTGCCAGCAGCCCTTTTGGGACGGATGAAAAACTGTTTTTT. The encoded protein is CASSPFGTDEKLFF.

This sequence joins TRBV7-9 and TRBJ2-3, with TRBD1 matching 8 bases. Per germline, CDR1 SEHNR and CDR2 FQNEAQ (reference sequence). Trimming removed 4 bases from V and 1 base from J; junction bases left unmatched: 7. The CDR3 extends over 16 amino acids. In DNA, the CDR3 is TGTGCCAGCAGCTCCCCGGCAGGGGGCGGCACAGATACGCAGTATTTT. Its protein is CASSSPAGGGTDTQYF.

This clonotype was seen more than once but under ten times. The DNA for the CDR3 is TGCGCCAGCAGCCAAGGGACTTCTTCCCGCACAGATACGCAGTATTTT. Translated: CASSQGTSSRTDTQYF. The V and J genes are TRBV5-1 and TRBJ2-3, with D perhaps TRBD2 (6 bases). CDR3 length: 16 residues. Germline V CDR1 and CDR2: SGHRS, YFSETQ. Trimming left V 4 bases short and J 1 base short, with 16 bases between.

The V and J genes are TRBV3-1 and TRBJ2-7; tentative D call: TRBD1 (6 bases). Per germline, CDR1 LGHDT and CDR2 YNNKEL (reference sequence). This CDR3 region has 14 residues. The germline V and J ends were trimmed by 3 bases and 4 bases, with 13 bases remaining between them. The CDR3 sequence: CASSQGRGHYEQYF. The CDR3 DNA follows: TGTGCCAGCAGCCAGGGCCGGGGACATTACGAGCAGTACTTC.

The CDR3 sequence is CASSPDRAGGELFF. CDR3 DNA: TGTGCCAGCAGTCCGGACAGGGCGGGCGGGGAGCTGTTTTTT. This chain joins TRBV7-2 and TRBJ2-2; TRBD1 agrees at 8 bases. The CDR3 extends over 14 amino acids. CDR1 is SGHTA, CDR2 FQGNSA, per germline. The trim removed 6 bases at V and 7 bases at J, leaving 7 bases unmatched. Looking up the rest from reference TRBV7-2 and TRBJ2-2 gives the full variable domain: GAGVSQSPSNKVTEKGKDVELRCDPISGHTALYWYRQSLGQGLEFLIYFQGNSAPDKSGLPSDRFSAERTGGSVSTLTIQRTQQEDSAVYLCASSPDRAGGELFFGEGSRLTVL.

This clonotype has a handful of counts. The genes are TRBV11-2 and TRBJ2-3, with 9 nucleotides matching TRBD1. V was clipped by 7 bases and J by 4 bases; unmatched bases: 9. The CDR3 is 15 amino acids. CDR1 SGHAT and CDR2 FQNNGV come from the germline V gene. The CDR3 protein is CASNGRQGEPDTQYF. For the CDR3, the DNA is TGTGCCAGCAACGGGCGACAGGGGGAACCAGATACGCAGTATTTT.

This clonotype was detected ten times or more. The chain has TRBV12-3 or TRBV12-4 and TRBJ2-3, with D perhaps TRBD1 or TRBD2 (5 bases each). Deletions cut 6 bases from V and 7 bases from J, with 20 bases between. The CDR3 runs to 15 residues. The CDR3 reads CASSPTGTHTNTQYF. The CDR3 DNA follows: TGTGCCAGCAGCCCCACCGGGACCCATACAAATACGCAGTATTTT.

There are a few counts of this clonotype. The chain carries TRBV20-1 and TRBJ1-2, with D unclear. In germline, CDR1 is DFQATT, CDR2 SNEGSKA (reference sequence). The CDR3 is 14 residues long. Between the trimmed V and J ends, which lost 6 bases and 3 bases, there was a span of 17 bases. The CDR3 sequence: CSAKEPPAHYGYTF. Here the CDR3 DNA reads TGCAGTGCCAAAGAGCCTCCTGCGCACTATGGCTACACCTTC.

The J gene is TRBJ2-7, the V gene TRBV5-1; no definite D call. The CDR3 runs 13 residues. Germline loops: CDR1 SGHRS, CDR2 YFSETQ. The V and J ends lost 0 bases and 3 bases respectively, with 7 bases between them. CDR3 DNA: TGCGCCAGCAGCTTGGCCACAGTCTACGAGCAGTACTTC. Encoded protein: CASSLATVYEQYF. Together with reference TRBV5-1 and TRBJ2-7, the CDR3 gives the full variable domain: KAGVTQTPRYLIKTRGQQVTLSCSPISGHRSVSWYQQTPGQGLQFLFEYFSETQRNKGNFPGRFSGRQFSNSRSEMNVSTLELGDSALYLCASSLATVYEQYFGPGTRLTVT.

This clonotype was counted between two and nine times. The chain combines TRBV20-1 with TRBJ1-5; 7 bases match TRBD1. Germline V lookup: CDR1 DFQATT, CDR2 SNEGSKA (reference sequence). The V segment lost 2 bases and the J segment 6 bases; nucleotides outside the gene matches: 4. The CDR3 spans 13 residues. The CDR3 nucleotides are TGCAGTGCTAGACAAGGGGGCGGTCAGCCCCAGCATTTT. Protein sequence: CSARQGGGQPQHF.

This chain uses TRBV6-5 with TRBJ2-3; 10 bases match TRBD1. This CDR3 has 18 amino acids. The germline gives CDR1 MNHEY, CDR2 SVGAGI. Germline trimming cut 1 base from V and 5 bases from J; bases unmatched to any gene: 12. CDR3 bases: TGTGCCAGCAGTTACTTACTTGGACAGGGGGGAGTGGTAGATACGCAGTATTTT. This translates into CASSYLLGQGGVVDTQYF.

This clonotype showed up many times. The chain combines TRBV20-1 with TRBJ2-3; maybe TRBD2 (6 bases). Germline V gene sequence: CDR1 DFQATT, CDR2 SNEGSKA (reference sequence). The CDR3 spans 16 residues. Trimming shortened V by 3 bases and J by 4 bases, and 20 bases separated the two germline ends. The CDR3 coding sequence is TGCAGTGCTAGTCGAATCGCGGGGATTCGGGCAGATACGCAGTATTTT. Its translation is CSASRIAGIRADTQYF.

The CDR3 bases are TGCAGTGCTAGAGATCACCTGAACACTGAAGCTTTCTTT. Residues: CSARDHLNTEAFF. The chain recombines TRBV20-1 with TRBJ1-1, with D unclear. The V gene lost 0 bases and the J gene lost 0 bases, with 5 bases spanning the gap. The germline gives CDR1 DFQATT, CDR2 SNEGSKA (reference sequence). The CDR3 is made up of 13 amino acids.

The chain joins TRBV5-1 to TRBJ1-2, with TRBD1 matching 7 bases. From germline, CDR1 is SGHRS and CDR2 YFSETQ. The CDR3 length is 14 residues. With 4 bases clipped from V and 2 bases from J, the junction kept 5 bases outside the gene matches. The CDR3 coding sequence is TGCGCCAGCAGCCACCGGGACAGCAACTATGGCTACACCTTC. It is translated as CASSHRDSNYGYTF.

CDR3 bases: TGCAGTGCTCCTCGGGGTAGCTTGGAGAAGACCCAGTACTTC. Its translation: CSAPRGSLEKTQYF. This sequence joins TRBV20-1 and TRBJ2-5; the D gene is possibly TRBD2 (5 bases). This CDR3 has 14 amino acids. CDR1 DFQATT and CDR2 SNEGSKA come from the germline V gene (reference sequence). Trimming left V 5 bases short and J 6 bases short, with 19 bases between.

This clonotype showed up just a few times. The gene calls are TRBV5-5 and TRBJ1-6; 9 bases are a match to TRBD1. This CDR3 contains 14 residues. Germline assignment: CDR1 SGHKS and CDR2 YYEKEE (reference sequence). V gave up 3 bases and J gave up 10 bases; unmatched junction bases: 5. CDR3 region: CASSSGTGLSPLHF. The DNA for the CDR3 is TGTGCCAGCAGCTCAGGGACAGGGCTATCACCCCTCCACTTT.

This chain joins TRBV12-3 or TRBV12-4 and TRBJ2-7; perhaps TRBD2 as D (6 bases). V lost 3 bases and J lost 7, with 7 bases in between. There are 11 residues in the CDR3. As DNA, the CDR3 is TGTGCCAGCAGTTTTGCGGGGGAGCAGTACTTC. This gives the protein CASSFAGEQYF.

V gene TRBV12-3 or TRBV12-4 combines with J gene TRBJ1-5; D might be TRBD1 (6 bases). The CDR3 runs to 15 residues. The V gene lost 1 base and the J gene lost 6 bases, with 13 bases spanning the gap. For the CDR3, the DNA is TGTGCCAGCAGTTTAGGTCAGGGGTATGGTCAGCCCCAGCATTTT. Translation gives CASSLGQGYGQPQHF.

The V call is TRBV6-5, the J call TRBJ2-2, with 8 bases lining up with TRBD1. This CDR3 comprises 14 residues. CDR1 and CDR2 from the germline V gene are MNHEY and SVGAGI. J gave up 8 bases and V 1 base, and 3 bases lay outside the gene matches. In nucleotides, the CDR3 is TGTGCCAGCAGTTACTTCCAGGGGGCAGGGGAGCTGTTTTTT. This codes for CASSYFQGAGELFF.

This clonotype showed up just a few times. V is TRBV4-1 and J is TRBJ1-5; 10 bases are a match to TRBD1. Trimming took 4 bases from V and 4 from J; bases not matched to a gene: 4. Germline CDR1 and CDR2: MGHRA and YSYEKL. CDR3 length: 15 residues. CDR3 residues: CASSRVDRGNQPQHF. The CDR3 bases are TGCGCCAGCAGCCGAGTGGACAGGGGGAATCAGCCCCAGCATTTT.

The chain is built from TRBV29-1 and TRBJ2-2, with D possibly being TRBD1 (6 bases). The CDR3 loop spans 14 amino acids. Trimming left V 4 bases short and J 2 bases short, with 11 bases between. The germline CDR1 and CDR2 sequences are SQVTM and ANQGSEA. The CDR3 protein is CSVGNRVNTGELFF. In DNA form, the CDR3 reads TGCAGCGTTGGGAACAGGGTTAACACCGGGGAGCTGTTTTTT.

This clonotype turned up a few times. The chain's CDR3 is CATSDGLAGSTDTQYF. The DNA for the CDR3 is TGTGCCACCAGTGATGGACTAGCGGGGTCCACAGATACGCAGTATTTT. This chain connects TRBV24-1 to TRBJ2-3, with 12 bases lining up with TRBD2. This CDR3 is 16 amino acids long. CDR1 and CDR2 from the germline V gene are KGHDR and SFDVKD. The junction had 2 bases not matched to a gene; V was cut back by 3 bases and J by 2 bases.

The rearrangement uses TRBV7-2 and TRBJ2-1; no reliable D call. The CDR3 consists of 14 residues. Trimming took off 1 base at V and 7 bases at J, with 11 bases between the two ends. Germline V lookup: CDR1 SGHTA, CDR2 FQGNSA. The CDR3: CASSLGGSKNEQFF. CDR3 nucleotide sequence: TGTGCCAGCAGCTTAGGCGGCAGCAAGAATGAGCAGTTCTTC.